The clone carrying this T cell receptor beta chain turned up a few times. Its antigen is undetermined. The V gene lost 5 bases and the J gene lost 6 bases, with 19 bases spanning the gap. The CDR3 extends over 15 amino acids. Germline-derived CDR1 and CDR2 are DFQATT and SNEGSKA (reference sequence). Both TRBC1 and TRBC2 were covered by a beta constant-region primer of two equimolar oligonucleotides. The ligated cDNA underwent four PCR rounds using SP2 and nested alpha and beta constant-region primers. TCRdb passed the UMI-ligation and nested PCR reads through MiXCR, listing each CDR3 protein once. The sample holds approximately 150,000 distinct CDR3 sequences, approximately 22% seen once. The sample comes from a study of naive and memory T cell subsets. Broader study findings: Possibly reflecting memory cells re-expressing CD45RA, a few larger clonotypes occurred in naive repertoires, especially CD8.

The receptor's source is a human donor in good health. The source material was naive CD4+ T cells from blood. This chain links TRBV20-1 with TRBJ2-2, with no clear D. The CDR3, as DNA: TGCAGTGCTCGTTACGGGCGGTCGGCGTCCGGGGAGCTGTTTTTT. This gives the protein CSARYGRSASGELFF.